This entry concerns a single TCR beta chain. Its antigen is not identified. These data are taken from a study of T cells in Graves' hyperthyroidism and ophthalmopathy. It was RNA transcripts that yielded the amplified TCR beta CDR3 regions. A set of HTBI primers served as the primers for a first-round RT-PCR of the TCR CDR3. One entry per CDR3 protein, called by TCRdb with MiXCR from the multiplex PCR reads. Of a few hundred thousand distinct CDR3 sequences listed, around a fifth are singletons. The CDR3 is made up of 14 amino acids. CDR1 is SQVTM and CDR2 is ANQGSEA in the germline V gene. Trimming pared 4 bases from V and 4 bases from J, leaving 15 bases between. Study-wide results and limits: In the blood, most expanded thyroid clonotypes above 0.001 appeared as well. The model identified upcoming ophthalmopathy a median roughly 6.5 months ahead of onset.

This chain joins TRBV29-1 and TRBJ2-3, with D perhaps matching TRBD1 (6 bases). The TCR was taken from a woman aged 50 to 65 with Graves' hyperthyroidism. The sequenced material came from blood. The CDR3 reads CSVGGRGAADTQYF. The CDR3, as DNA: TGCAGCGTTGGGGGCAGGGGCGCCGCAGATACGCAGTATTTT.